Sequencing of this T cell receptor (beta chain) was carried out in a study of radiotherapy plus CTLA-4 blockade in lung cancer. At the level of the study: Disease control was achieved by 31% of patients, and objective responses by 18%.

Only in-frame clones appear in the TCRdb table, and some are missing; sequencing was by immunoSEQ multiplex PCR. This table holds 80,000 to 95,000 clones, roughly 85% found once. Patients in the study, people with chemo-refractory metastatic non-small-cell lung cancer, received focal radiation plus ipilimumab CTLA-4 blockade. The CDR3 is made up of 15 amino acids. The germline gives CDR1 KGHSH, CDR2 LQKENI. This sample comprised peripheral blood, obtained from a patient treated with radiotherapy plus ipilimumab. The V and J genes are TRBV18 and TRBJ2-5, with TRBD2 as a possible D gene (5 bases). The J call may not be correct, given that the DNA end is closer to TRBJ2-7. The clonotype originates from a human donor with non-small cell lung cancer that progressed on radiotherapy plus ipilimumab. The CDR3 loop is CASSPVGLGAYEQYF. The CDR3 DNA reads TGTGCCAGCTCACCAGTTGGACTGGGAGCCTACGAGCAGTACTTC.